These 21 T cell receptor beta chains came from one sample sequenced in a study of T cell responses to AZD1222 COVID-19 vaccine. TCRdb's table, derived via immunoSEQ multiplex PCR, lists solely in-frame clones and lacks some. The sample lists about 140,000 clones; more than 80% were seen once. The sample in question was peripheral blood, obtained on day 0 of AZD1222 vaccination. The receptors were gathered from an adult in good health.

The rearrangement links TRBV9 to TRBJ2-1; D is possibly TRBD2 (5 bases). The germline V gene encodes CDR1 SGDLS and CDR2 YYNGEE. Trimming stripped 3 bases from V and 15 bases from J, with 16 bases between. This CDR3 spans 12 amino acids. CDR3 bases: TGTGCCAGCAGCGCCGACACTAGAGCTCGGTTCTTC. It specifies CASSADTRARFF.

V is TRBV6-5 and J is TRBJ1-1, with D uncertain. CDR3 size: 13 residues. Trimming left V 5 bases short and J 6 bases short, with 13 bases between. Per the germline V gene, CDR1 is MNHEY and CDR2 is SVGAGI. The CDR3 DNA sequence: TGTGCCAGCAGTAACCCCATTGATGCTGAAGCTTTCTTT. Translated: CASSNPIDAEAFF.

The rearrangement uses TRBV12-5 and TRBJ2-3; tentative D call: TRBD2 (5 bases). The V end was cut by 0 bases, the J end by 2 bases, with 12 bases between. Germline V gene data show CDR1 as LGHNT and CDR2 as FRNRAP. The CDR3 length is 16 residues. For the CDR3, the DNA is TGTGCTAGTGGTTTGGTAGCGAGCGGCTACACAGATACGCAGTATTTT. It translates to CASGLVASGYTDTQYF.

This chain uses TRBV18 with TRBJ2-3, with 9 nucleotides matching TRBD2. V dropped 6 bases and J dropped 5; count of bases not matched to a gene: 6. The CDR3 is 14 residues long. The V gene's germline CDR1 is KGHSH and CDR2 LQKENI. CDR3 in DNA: TGTGCCAGCTCTGCGGGGGGGCAAGTAGATACGCAGTATTTT. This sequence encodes CASSAGGQVDTQYF.

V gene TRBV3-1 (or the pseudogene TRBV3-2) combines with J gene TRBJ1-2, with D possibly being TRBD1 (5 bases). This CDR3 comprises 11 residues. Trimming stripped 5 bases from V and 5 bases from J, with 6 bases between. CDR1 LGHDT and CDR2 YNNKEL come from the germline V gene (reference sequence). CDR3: CASSGGYGYTF. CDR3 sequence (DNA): TGTGCCAGCAGCGGGGGATATGGCTACACCTTC.

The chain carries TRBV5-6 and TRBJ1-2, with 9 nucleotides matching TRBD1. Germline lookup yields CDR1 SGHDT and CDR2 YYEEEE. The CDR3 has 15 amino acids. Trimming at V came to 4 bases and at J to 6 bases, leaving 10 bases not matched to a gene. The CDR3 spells CASSLSDRGDHGYTF. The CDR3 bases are TGTGCCAGCAGCCTGTCGGACAGGGGTGATCATGGCTACACCTTC.

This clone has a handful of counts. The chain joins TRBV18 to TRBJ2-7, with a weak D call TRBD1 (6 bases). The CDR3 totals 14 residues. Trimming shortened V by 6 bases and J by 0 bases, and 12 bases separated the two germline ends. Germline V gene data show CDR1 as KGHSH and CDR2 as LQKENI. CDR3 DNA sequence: TGTGCCAGCTCTAGGGGGTCAAGCTCCTACGAGCAGTACTTC. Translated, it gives CASSRGSSSYEQYF.

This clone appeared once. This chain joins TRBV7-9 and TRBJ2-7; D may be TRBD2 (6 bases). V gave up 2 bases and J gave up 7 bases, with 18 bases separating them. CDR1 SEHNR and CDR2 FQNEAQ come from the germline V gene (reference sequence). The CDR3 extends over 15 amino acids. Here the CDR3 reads CASSLRGSAAGEQYF. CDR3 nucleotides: TGTGCCAGCAGCTTAAGGGGAAGTGCCGCGGGGGAGCAGTACTTC.

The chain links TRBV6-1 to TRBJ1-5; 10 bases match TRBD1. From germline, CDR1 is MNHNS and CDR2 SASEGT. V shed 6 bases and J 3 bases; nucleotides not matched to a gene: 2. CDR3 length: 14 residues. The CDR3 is CASRGQGNNQPQHF. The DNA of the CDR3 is TGTGCCAGCAGGGGACAGGGGAACAATCAGCCCCAGCATTTT.

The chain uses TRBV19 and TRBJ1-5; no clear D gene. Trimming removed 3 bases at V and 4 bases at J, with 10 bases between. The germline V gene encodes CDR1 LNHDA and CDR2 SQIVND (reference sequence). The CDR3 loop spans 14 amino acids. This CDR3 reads CASSMAGFNQPQHF. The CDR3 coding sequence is TGTGCCAGTAGTATGGCCGGGTTTAATCAGCCCCAGCATTTT. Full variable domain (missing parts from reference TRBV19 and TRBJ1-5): DGGITQSPKYLFRKEGQNVTLSCEQNLNHDAMYWYRQDPGQGLRLIYYSQIVNDFQKGDIAEGYSVSREKKESFPLTVTSAQKNPTAFYLCASSMAGFNQPQHFGDGTRLSIL.

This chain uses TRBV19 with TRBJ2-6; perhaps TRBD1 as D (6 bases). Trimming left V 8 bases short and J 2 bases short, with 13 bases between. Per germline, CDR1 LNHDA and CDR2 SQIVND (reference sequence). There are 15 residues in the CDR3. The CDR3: CASADWTAGANVLTF. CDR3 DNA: TGTGCCAGTGCCGATTGGACAGCTGGGGCCAACGTCCTGACTTTC.

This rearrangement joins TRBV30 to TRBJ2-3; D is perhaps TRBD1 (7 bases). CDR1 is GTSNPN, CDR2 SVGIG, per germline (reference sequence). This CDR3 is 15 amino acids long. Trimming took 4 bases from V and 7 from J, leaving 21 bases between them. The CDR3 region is CAWTRGTPRGYTQYF. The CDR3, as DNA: TGTGCCTGGACCAGGGGGACTCCTCGGGGGTATACGCAGTATTTT.

The CDR3 protein is CATRSRGGYGYTF. Here the CDR3 DNA reads TGTGCCACCCGCTCCAGAGGGGGCTATGGCTACACCTTC. The chain carries TRBV15 and TRBJ1-2; D may be TRBD1 (6 bases). V lost 8 bases and J 4 bases, leaving 14 bases between the germline ends. The CDR3 is made up of 13 amino acids. CDR1 is LNHNV, CDR2 YYDKDF, per germline (reference sequence).

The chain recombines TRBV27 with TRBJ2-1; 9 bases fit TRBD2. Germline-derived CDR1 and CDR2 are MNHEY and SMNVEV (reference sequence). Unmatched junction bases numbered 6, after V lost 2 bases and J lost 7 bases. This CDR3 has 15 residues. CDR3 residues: CASSLRGLAGNEQFF. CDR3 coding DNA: TGTGCCAGCAGTTTAAGGGGACTAGCCGGGAATGAGCAGTTCTTC.

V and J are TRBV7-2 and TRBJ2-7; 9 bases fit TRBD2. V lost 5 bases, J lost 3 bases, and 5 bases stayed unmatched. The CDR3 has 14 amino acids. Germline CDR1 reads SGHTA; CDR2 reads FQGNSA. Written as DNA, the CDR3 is TGTGCCAGCAGCCCGGGACTAGCTTTCTACGAGCAGTACTTC. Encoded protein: CASSPGLAFYEQYF. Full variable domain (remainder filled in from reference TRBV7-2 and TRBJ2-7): GAGVSQSPSNKVTEKGKDVELRCDPISGHTALYWYRQSLGQGLEFLIYFQGNSAPDKSGLPSDRFSAERTGGSVSTLTIQRTQQEDSAVYLCASSPGLAFYEQYFGPGTRLTVT.

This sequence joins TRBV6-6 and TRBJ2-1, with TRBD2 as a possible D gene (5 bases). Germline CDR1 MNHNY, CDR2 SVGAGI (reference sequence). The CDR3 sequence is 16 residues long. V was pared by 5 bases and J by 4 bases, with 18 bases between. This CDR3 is CASSRASGIGYNEQFF. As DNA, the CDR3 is TGTGCCAGCAGTCGAGCGAGCGGCATTGGTTACAATGAGCAGTTCTTC.

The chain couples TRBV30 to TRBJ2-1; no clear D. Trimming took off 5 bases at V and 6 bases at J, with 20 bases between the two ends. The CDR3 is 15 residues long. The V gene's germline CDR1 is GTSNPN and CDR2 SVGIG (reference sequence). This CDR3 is CAWWRLGAGTNEQFF. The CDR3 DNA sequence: TGTGCCTGGTGGCGGTTAGGAGCAGGAACCAATGAGCAGTTCTTC.

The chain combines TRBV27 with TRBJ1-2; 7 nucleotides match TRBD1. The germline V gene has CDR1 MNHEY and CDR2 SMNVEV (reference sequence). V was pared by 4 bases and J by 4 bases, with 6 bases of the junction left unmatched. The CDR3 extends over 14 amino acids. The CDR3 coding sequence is TGTGCCAGCAGTTCTCAACAGGGGTCCTATGGCTACACCTTC. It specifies CASSSQQGSYGYTF.

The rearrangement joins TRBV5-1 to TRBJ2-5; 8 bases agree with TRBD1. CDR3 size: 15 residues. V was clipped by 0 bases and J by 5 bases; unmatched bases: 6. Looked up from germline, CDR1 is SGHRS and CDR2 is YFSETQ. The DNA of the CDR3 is TGCGCCAGCAGCTTGGTGACAGGGGCGGAGGAGACCCAGTACTTC. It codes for CASSLVTGAEETQYF.

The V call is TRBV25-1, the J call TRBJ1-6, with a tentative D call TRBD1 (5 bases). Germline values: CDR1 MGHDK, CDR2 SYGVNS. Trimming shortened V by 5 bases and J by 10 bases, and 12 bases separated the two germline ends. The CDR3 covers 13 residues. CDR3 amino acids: CASSQGERSPLHF. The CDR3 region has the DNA TGTGCCAGCAGTCAAGGGGAACGATCACCCCTCCACTTT.

CDR3 loop: CASSLSNPGNSPLHF. The CDR3 DNA sequence: TGTGCCAGCAGCTTATCTAACCCAGGGAATTCACCCCTCCACTTT. This rearrangement joins TRBV11-2 to TRBJ1-6, with D possibly matching TRBD1 (5 bases). V was cut by 2 bases and J by 7 bases, with 12 bases left in between. This CDR3 comprises 15 residues. Germline CDR1 and CDR2: SGHAT and FQNNGV.